A single sample gave rise to the 2 T cell receptor beta chains below, sequenced in a study of blood T cell repertoires in COVID-19. The data were produced by immunoSEQ multiplex PCR, yet TCRdb's version contains in-frame clones alone and is incomplete. The sample shows 95,000 to 100,000 clones, around nine tenths of them seen only once. Input material: peripheral blood. All receptors derive from a human donor with COVID-19, enrolled during active disease. The donor label of this sample is uncertain.

The chain has TRBV12-3 or TRBV12-4 and TRBJ1-2; D gene ambiguous. Between the trimmed V and J ends, which lost 5 bases and 7 bases, there was a span of 14 bases. The CDR3 is 13 amino acids. CDR3 in DNA: TGTGCCAGCAGTGCGGGTGTGGCAGTTGGCTACACCTTC. Translation: CASSAGVAVGYTF.

The genes are TRBV3-1 (or the pseudogene TRBV3-2) and TRBJ1-1; 8 bases line up with TRBD1. Per the germline V gene, CDR1 is LGHDT and CDR2 is YNNKEL (reference sequence). The CDR3 loop spans 14 amino acids. J gave up 3 bases and V 3 bases, and 3 bases lay outside the gene matches. The CDR3 here is CASSQGDRHTEAFF. CDR3 DNA sequence: TGTGCCAGCAGCCAGGGGGACAGGCACACTGAAGCTTTCTTT.